The rows below give T cell receptor beta chains drawn from one sample of a study of cytomegalovirus exposure and HLA in healthy donors. The data were produced by immunoSEQ multiplex PCR, yet TCRdb's version contains in-frame clones alone and is incomplete. The data hold approximately 140,000 clones, with 60% to 85% observed a single time. Sample: PBMCs. These receptors were taken from a man in his forties or fifties in good health and CMV-seropositive. Each CDR3 is given with its conserved first and last residue. D genes are given only for firm matches. Clone size, where shown, is once, few, many, or a class for clones that have expanded.

TRBJ2-3 TRBD1 NA TRBV9 TGTGCCAGCCGGGACAGGGGAAGCACTAGCACAGATACGCAGTATTTT CASRDRGSTSTDTQYF
TRBJ1-1 NA NA TRBV29-1 TGCAGCGTTGTAGTCGGGGGAACTGAAGCTTTCTTT CSVVVGGTEAFF
TRBJ2-3 TRBD1 NA TRBV7-2 TGTGCCAGCAGCGCCACCGGGACAGGACGCACAGATACGCAGTATTTT CASSATGTGRTDTQYF
TRBJ1-2 TRBD1 NA TRBV5-4 TGTGCCAGCAGCCGAGATGGACAGGTGCGATGGAACTATGGCTACACCTTC CASSRDGQVRWNYGYTF
TRBJ1-1 NA NA TRBV10-1 TGCGCCAGCAGTGAAATCGGCAGGGTCGGTGGGGCTTTCTTT CASSEIGRVGGAFF
TRBJ2-5 NA NA TRBV6-1 TGTGCCAGCAGTGATCCGGGACTCGGGGAGACCCAGTACTTC CASSDPGLGETQYF
TRBJ2-7 NA NA TRBV5-1 TGCGCCAGCAGCCCTGGACAGAATTCCTACGAGCAGTACTTC CASSPGQNSYEQYF
TRBJ1-6 TRBD1 once TRBV6-4 TGTGCCAGCAGTCGGACAGGGAATAATTCACCCCTCCACTTT CASSRTGNNSPLHF
TRBJ1-2 TRBD1 once TRBV6-1 TGTGCCAGCAGAACAGGGGGCCCTGGCTACACCTTC CASRTGGPGYTF
TRBJ2-5 NA NA TRBV13 TGTGCCAGCAGCCCGTGGACAGAAGAGACCCAGTACTTC CASSPWTEETQYF
TRBJ2-1 NA NA TRBV7-6 TGTGCCAGCAGCTTAGGGCGGAGGGGGCACAATGAGCAGTTCTTC CASSLGRRGHNEQFF
TRBJ2-3 NA NA TRBV30 TGTGCCCGGACTCGGGGCGGGACCACAGATACGCAGTATTTT CARTRGGTTDTQYF
TRBJ2-1 NA NA TRBV29-1 TGCAGCGTTGAAGGTGGACTCTCCTACAATGAGCAGTTCTTC CSVEGGLSYNEQFF
TRBJ2-7 NA once TRBV29-1 TGCAGCGCCACAGAATCTAACACCTACGAGCAGTACTTC CSATESNTYEQYF
TRBJ2-2 NA once TRBV5-5 TGTGCCAGCAGCTTGGAAGCCGTTACGAACACCGGGGAGCTGTTTTTT CASSLEAVTNTGELFF
TRBJ2-1 TRBD2 NA TRBV27 TGTGCCAGCAGTCAGAAGACTAGCGGGAGGGCCTTGGAGCAGTTCTTC CASSQKTSGRALEQFF
TRBJ1-2 NA NA TRBV6-6 TGTGCCAGCAGTTACGGGGCAGGGGATTACTATGGCTACACCTTC CASSYGAGDYYGYTF
TRBJ2-4 NA NA TRBV2 TGTGCCAGCAAGGGGTCTCGGAACATTCAGTACTTC CASKGSRNIQYF
TRBJ2-2 NA few TRBV4-3 TGCGCCAGCAGCCAAGAAGTGGGCAAAGGAACCGGGGAGCTGTTTTTT CASSQEVGKGTGELFF
TRBJ1-2 TRBD1 NA TRBV5-1 TGCGCCAGCAGCTTTAACAACCCGGGACAGGGAGTCTATGGCTACACCTTC CASSFNNPGQGVYGYTF
TRBJ2-3 TRBD2 NA TRBV19 TGTGCCAGTAAGGCTAGCGGGAGGGACACAGATACGCAGTATTTT CASKASGRDTDTQYF
TRBJ2-7 NA once TRBV18 TGTGCCAGCTCACCACTGGTACCGGGACTCAAATACGAGCAGTACTTC CASSPLVPGLKYEQYF
TRBJ1-1 NA NA TRBV6-5 TGTGCCAGCAGTTGGGACGGGACTCTGACTGAAGCTTTCTTT CASSWDGTLTEAFF
TRBJ1-1 NA NA TRBV6-6 TGTGCCAGCAGTTACTCGGACACGAACACTGAAGCTTTCTTT CASSYSDTNTEAFF
TRBJ1-5 NA NA TRBV7-2 TGTGCCAGCAGCCCAGTAGCGGGGCAGCCCCAGCATTTT CASSPVAGQPQHF
TRBJ2-1 TRBD1 few TRBV19 TGTGCCAGTAGTGGACGAATCCGGGGACAGGGACTCTACAATGAGCAGTTCTTC CASSGRIRGQGLYNEQFF
TRBJ1-4 TRBD1 NA TRBV15 TGTGCCACCAGCGCCCGAGGGACAGGGGGAAAAGTCGCAACTAATGAAAAACTGTTTTTT CATSARGTGGKVATNEKLFF
TRBJ2-7 TRBD1 NA TRBV6-5 TGTGCCAGCAGTTACCGGGACAGGGGCTACGAGCAGTACTTC CASSYRDRGYEQYF
TRBJ1-4 TRBD1 NA TRBV19 TGTGCCAGTAGTAGCGGACAGGGACATAATGAAAAACTGTTTTTT CASSSGQGHNEKLFF
TRBJ2-1 TRBD2 NA TRBV9 TGTGCCAGCAGCACCCAAGCGGGAGGGTTGAGTTACAATGAGCAGTTCTTC CASSTQAGGLSYNEQFF
TRBJ2-7 TRBD1 NA TRBV11-2 TGTGCCAGCAAGACGACAGGGGGTTCTTACGAGCAGTACTTC CASKTTGGSYEQYF
TRBJ1-1 TRBD1 NA TRBV18 TGTGCCAGCTCACCTTCGACAGGGTACACTGAAGCTTTCTTT CASSPSTGYTEAFF
TRBJ2-1 TRBD1 few TRBV19 TGTGCCAGTACTGGGACAGGGGCCCCAAATGAGCAGTTCTTC CASTGTGAPNEQFF
TRBJ2-7 TRBD1 NA TRBV27 TGTGCCAGCAGTCCACAGCAGGGGGTTGGCTACGAGCAGTACTTC CASSPQQGVGYEQYF
TRBJ2-1 TRBD2 NA TRBV5-8 TGTGCCAGCAGCTTGGCCCTAACTAGCGGGGGAAACAATGAGCAGTTCTTC CASSLALTSGGNNEQFF
TRBJ1-1 NA once TRBV28 TGTGCCAGCAGTTTGGAGGGGGGGGACACTGAAGCTTTCTTT CASSLEGGDTEAFF
TRBJ2-7 TRBD2 NA TRBV6-6 TGTGCCAGCAGTTACTCCCTTGAGGGAGGGCCGAACGAGCAGTACTTC CASSYSLEGGPNEQYF
TRBJ1-1 TRBD1 NA TRBV27 TGTGCCAGCACCCCCAGGGGGCGGAACACTGAAGCTTTCTTT CASTPRGRNTEAFF
TRBJ1-2 NA NA TRBV5-6 TGTGCCAGCAGCTTGGGTCCGGATGGCTACACCTTC CASSLGPDGYTF
TRBJ1-5 NA NA TRBV5-1 TGCGCCAGCAGCTTGGACAGTTATAGCAATCAGCCCCAGCATTTT CASSLDSYSNQPQHF
TRBJ2-2 TRBD1 NA TRBV11-2 TGTGCCAGCAGCTTAGGGACAGGGGGCACCGGGGAGCTGTTTTTT CASSLGTGGTGELFF
TRBJ2-7 NA NA TRBV2 TGTGCCAGCAGTGAAGCGCTTCGGAGCGACGAGCAGTACTTC CASSEALRSDEQYF